These T cell receptor beta chains were read from a single sample in a study of T cell repertoires in ileal Crohn's disease. Profiling relied on immunoSEQ multiplex PCR, and the TCRdb table lists in-frame clones only, not all of them. The repertoire holds roughly 9,600 clones, with over 60% as singletons. The source material was ileal tissue. The receptors were sampled from an adult with Crohn's disease. Both conserved end residues are part of each CDR3.

V	CDR3
TRBV5-4	CASSHSGTSGRGAGELFF
TRBV5-1	CASSTDRSGEQYF
TRBV5-1	CASSKTGDANTGELFF
TRBV5-1	CASSYTATYEQYF
TRBV28	CASSARVKGEQYF
TRBV7-3	CASSLSLTGSGYTF
TRBV6-1	CASSGSQGTEAFF
TRBV5-1	CASSPSDRGREKLFF
TRBV2	CASRDRDFTDTQYF
TRBV5-4	CASSPSLSYEQYF
TRBV29-1	CSVEVRGDTEAFF
TRBV19	CASSIRTGTEPRSYNSPLHF
TRBV18	CASSPRQQETQYF
TRBV11-2	CASSPSGSSGGIEQYF
TRBV18	CASSPTGGVVDQPQHF
TRBV6-6	CASSYSSGRGTGELFF
TRBV5-1	CASSLVQTNTGELFF
TRBV29-1	CSVVIRGPPSEQYF
TRBV28	CASSPIPTGESNQPQHF
TRBV7-8	CASSRSGQEDPKF
TRBV15	CATSRATSMNTEAFF
TRBV11-3	CASSVVAWLAGEDTQYF
TRBV7-2	CASSLAGTGGNNEQFF
TRBV6-1	CASSEDPGADYNSPLHF
TRBV30	CAWSAGGRGITGELFF
TRBV19	CASSISAGGGTDTQYF
TRBV9	CASSDLTGNYGYTF
TRBV5-6	CASSPRDSANTGELFF
TRBV6-5	CASSPPVGGSPLHF
TRBV19	CASIGQSSYEQYF
TRBV6-5	CASRRQGPGEQYF
TRBV7-8	CASSLEPSKYSTDTQYF
TRBV7-2	CASRPTGRVSPLHF
TRBV6-1	CASSEVGHYANTGELFF
TRBV25-1	CASNPHPGRAGGYGYTF
TRBV6-5	CASSRGQGYTDTQYF
TRBV30	CASTGTSLSTDTQYF
TRBV5-1	CASSLTGTYDTEAFF
TRBV6-1	CASSARGSVIRYGYTF
TRBV5-1	CASSSGLSGWSSPLHF
TRBV15	CATSRDRTEGAPLHF
TRBV18	CASSPAGVRNEQFF
TRBV7-2	CASSLYRLATDTQYF
TRBV7-2	CASSPNRVSYEQYF
TRBV27	CASSPWASGRREQYF
TRBV7-2	CASSPGTGRETQYF
TRBV5-1	CASSSIPGRGNVGGYTF